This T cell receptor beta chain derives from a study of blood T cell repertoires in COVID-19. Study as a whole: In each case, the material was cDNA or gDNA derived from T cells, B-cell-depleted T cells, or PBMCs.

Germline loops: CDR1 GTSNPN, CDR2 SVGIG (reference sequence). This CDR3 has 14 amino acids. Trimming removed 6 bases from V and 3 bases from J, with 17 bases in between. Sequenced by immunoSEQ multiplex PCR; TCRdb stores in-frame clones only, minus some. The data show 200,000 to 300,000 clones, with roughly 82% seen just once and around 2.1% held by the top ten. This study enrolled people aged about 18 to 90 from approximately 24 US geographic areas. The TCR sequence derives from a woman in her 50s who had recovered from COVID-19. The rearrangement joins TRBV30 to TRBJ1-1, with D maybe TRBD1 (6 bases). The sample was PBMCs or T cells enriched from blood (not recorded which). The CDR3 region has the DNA TGTGCCTGCAACCCTCTAGGGGGGGACACTGAAGCTTTCTTT. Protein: CACNPLGGDTEAFF.